This T cell receptor beta chain was profiled in a study of control samples from healthy donors and cancer patients. TCRdb keeps only in-frame clones here, not all; method: immunoSEQ multiplex PCR. The sample shows about 130,000 clones, more than 85% of them seen only once. V lost 7 bases and J lost 2; bases outside the gene matches: 17. The germline V gene has CDR1 LGHDT and CDR2 YNNKEL (reference sequence). The length of the CDR3 is 19 residues. The chain couples TRBV3-1 (or the pseudogene TRBV3-2) to TRBJ2-7; 13 bases fit TRBD2. The sequencing sample was made of blood. The source of this sequence is a man younger than 35 in good health. CDR3 in amino acids: CASIGMGTSGRAQTYEQYF. For the CDR3, the DNA is TGTGCCAGCATCGGGATGGGAACTAGCGGGAGGGCCCAAACCTACGAGCAGTACTTC.